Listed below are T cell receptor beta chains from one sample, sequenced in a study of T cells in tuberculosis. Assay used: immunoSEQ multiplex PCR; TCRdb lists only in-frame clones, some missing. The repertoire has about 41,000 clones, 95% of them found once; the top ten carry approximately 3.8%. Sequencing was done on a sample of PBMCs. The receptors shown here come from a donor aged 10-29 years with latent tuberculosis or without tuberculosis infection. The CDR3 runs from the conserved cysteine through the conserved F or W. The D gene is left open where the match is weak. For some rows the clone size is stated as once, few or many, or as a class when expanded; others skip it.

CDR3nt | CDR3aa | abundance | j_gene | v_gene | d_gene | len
TGTGCCAGCACCCTCGACTCTAATTCACCCCTCCACTTT | CASTLDSNSPLHF | - | TRBJ1-6 | TRBV6-1 | - | 13
TGTGCCTGGGGACAGGGGCGGGGAGAAAAACTGTTTTTT | CAWGQGRGEKLFF | - | TRBJ1-4 | TRBV30 | TRBD1 | 13
TGTGCCAGCAGTGCAACAGGTGGAGAGACCCAGTACTTC | CASSATGGETQYF | - | TRBJ2-5 | TRBV6-5 | - | 13
TGTGCCAGTAGTGCGGACAGGAATGAAAAACTGTTTTTT | CASSADRNEKLFF | - | TRBJ1-4 | TRBV19 | TRBD1 | 13
TGTGCCAGCAGCTTGGGACAGCGCAATCAGCCCCAGCATTTT | CASSLGQRNQPQHF | - | TRBJ1-5 | TRBV5-6 | - | 14
TGTGCCAGAACCTTCGCCTGGCTCTCCACCTTC | CARTFAWLSTF | - | TRBJ1-2 | TRBV7-5 | - | 11
TGTGCCATCATTAAAACAGGGATGAACACTGAAGCTTTCTTT | CAIIKTGMNTEAFF | - | TRBJ1-1 | TRBV10-3 | - | 14
TGTGCCAGCAGCCAAGATCCAGGGCGACACTTCGAGCAGTACTTC | CASSQDPGRHFEQYF | - | TRBJ2-7 | TRBV4-2 | - | 15
TGTGCCAGCAGCTATGGGGGACAGGGAGCCTACGAGCAGTACTTC | CASSYGGQGAYEQYF | - | TRBJ2-7 | TRBV7-9 | TRBD1 | 15
TGTGCCAGCAGTGCCAGGACAGGGGGCGGCGGTGAGCAGTTCTTC | CASSARTGGGGEQFF | - | TRBJ2-1 | TRBV6-1 | TRBD1 | 15
TGTGCCAGCAGTTTAATCGGGTTGGACACTGAAGCTTTCTTT | CASSLIGLDTEAFF | - | TRBJ1-1 | TRBV7-9 | - | 14
TGCGCCAGCAGCCAAGATCCCCCGGGACAGGGGGCATACCAGCCCCAGCATTTT | CASSQDPPGQGAYQPQHF | - | TRBJ1-5 | TRBV4-1 | TRBD1 | 18
TGTGCCAGCAGCTGGGACGGAGCGGGGCAGCCCCAGCATTTT | CASSWDGAGQPQHF | - | TRBJ1-5 | TRBV27 | - | 14
TGTGCCAGCAGCTTAGTGGGTCGTTCTAGTACGCAGTATTTT | CASSLVGRSSTQYF | - | TRBJ2-3 | TRBV7-2 | - | 14
TGTGCCAGCAGTGATGGCTCCAGTTCCGCCGTCTACACCTTC | CASSDGSSSAVYTF | - | TRBJ1-2 | TRBV6-1 | - | 14
TGTGCCAGTAGTAGCAGGGTTCTCAGCACCGGGGAGCTGTTTTTT | CASSSRVLSTGELFF | - | TRBJ2-2 | TRBV19 | - | 15
TGTGCCACCGGGCAGGGAAACTCACCCCTCCACTTT | CATGQGNSPLHF | - | TRBJ1-6 | TRBV28 | - | 12
TGCGCCAGCAGTCAGGGGCATGGGACTGAAGCTTTCTTT | CASSQGHGTEAFF | - | TRBJ1-1 | TRBV23-1 | - | 13
TGTGCCAGCAGTTTATCTAGGACTCAATACTATGGCTACACCTTC | CASSLSRTQYYGYTF | - | TRBJ1-2 | TRBV27 | - | 15
TGCGCCAGCAACCTAATTGCCCGGGACAGGGTGCAGTATTTT | CASNLIARDRVQYF | - | TRBJ2-3 | TRBV4-1 | TRBD1 | 14
TGTGCCAGCAGCGAGCGGGTCCCCACCTATGAGCAGTTCTTC | CASSERVPTYEQFF | few | TRBJ2-1 | TRBV27 | - | 14
TGCGCCAGCAGCTTGGATGGACAGGGGGATTTTGGCTACACCTTC | CASSLDGQGDFGYTF | - | TRBJ1-2 | TRBV5-1 | TRBD1 | 15
TGTGCCAGCAGCGGTGATCGTGGCACCGGGGAGCTGTTTTTT | CASSGDRGTGELFF | - | TRBJ2-2 | TRBV27 | - | 14
TGTGCCAGCAGCTTAGAAAGGGGTGAGCAGTACTTC | CASSLERGEQYF | - | TRBJ2-7 | TRBV11-2 | - | 12
TGTGCCATCTCCCTGACGAGAGGGTACGAGCAGTACTTC | CAISLTRGYEQYF | - | TRBJ2-7 | TRBV6-1 | - | 13
TGCGCCAGCAGCTCGGACGACAGGGGGCTAGGGGGAACTGAAGCTTTCTTT | CASSSDDRGLGGTEAFF | once | TRBJ1-1 | TRBV5-1 | TRBD1 | 17